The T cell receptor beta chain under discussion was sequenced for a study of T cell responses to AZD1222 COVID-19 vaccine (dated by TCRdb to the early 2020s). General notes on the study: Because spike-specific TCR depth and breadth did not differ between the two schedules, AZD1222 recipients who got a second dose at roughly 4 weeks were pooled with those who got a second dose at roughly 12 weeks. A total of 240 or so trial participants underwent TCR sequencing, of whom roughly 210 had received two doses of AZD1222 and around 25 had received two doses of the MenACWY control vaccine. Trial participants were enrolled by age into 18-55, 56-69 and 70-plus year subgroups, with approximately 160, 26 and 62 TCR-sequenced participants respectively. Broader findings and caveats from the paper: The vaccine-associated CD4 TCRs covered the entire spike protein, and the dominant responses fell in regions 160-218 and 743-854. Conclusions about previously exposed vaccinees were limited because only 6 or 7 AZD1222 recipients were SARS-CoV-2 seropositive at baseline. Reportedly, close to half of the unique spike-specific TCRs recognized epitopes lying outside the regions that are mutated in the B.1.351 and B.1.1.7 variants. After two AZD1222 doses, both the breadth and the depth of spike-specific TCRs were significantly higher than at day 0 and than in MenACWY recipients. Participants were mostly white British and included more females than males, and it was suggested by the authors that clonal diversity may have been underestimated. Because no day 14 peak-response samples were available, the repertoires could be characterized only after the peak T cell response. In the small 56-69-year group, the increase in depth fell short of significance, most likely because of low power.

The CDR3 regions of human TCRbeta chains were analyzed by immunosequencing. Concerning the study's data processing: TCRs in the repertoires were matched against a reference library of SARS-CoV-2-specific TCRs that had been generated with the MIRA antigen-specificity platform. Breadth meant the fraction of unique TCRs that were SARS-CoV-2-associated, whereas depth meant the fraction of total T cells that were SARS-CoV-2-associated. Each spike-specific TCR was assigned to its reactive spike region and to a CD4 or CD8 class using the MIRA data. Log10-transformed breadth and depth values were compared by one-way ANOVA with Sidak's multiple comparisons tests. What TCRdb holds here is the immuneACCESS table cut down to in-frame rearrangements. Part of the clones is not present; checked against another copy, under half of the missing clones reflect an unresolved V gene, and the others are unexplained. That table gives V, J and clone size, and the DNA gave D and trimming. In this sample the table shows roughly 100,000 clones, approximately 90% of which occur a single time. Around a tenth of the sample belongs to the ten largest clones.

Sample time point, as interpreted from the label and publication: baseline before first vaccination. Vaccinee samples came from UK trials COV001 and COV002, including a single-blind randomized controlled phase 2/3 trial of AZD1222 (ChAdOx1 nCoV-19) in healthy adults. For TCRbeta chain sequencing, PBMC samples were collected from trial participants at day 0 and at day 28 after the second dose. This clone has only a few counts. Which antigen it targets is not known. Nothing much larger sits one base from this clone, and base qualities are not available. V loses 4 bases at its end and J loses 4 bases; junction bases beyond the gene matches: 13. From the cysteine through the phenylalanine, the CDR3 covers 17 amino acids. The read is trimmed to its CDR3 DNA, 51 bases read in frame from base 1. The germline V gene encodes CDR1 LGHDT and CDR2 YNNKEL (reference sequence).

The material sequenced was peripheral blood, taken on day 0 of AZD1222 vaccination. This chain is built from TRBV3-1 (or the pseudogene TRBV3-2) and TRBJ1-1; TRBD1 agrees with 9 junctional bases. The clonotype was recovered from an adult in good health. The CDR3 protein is CASSPLRHRGRRTEAFF. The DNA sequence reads TGTGCCAGCAGCCCCTTACGCCACAGGGGGCGACGCACTGAAGCTTTCTTT.